This T cell receptor (beta chain) stems from a study of cytomegalovirus exposure and HLA in healthy donors. Worth noting for this clone: Its antigen is unidentified.

Broader study findings: Earlier findings revealed that most TCR beta V segments proved productive either about 87% or about 30% of the time.

A multiplex PCR was run with 60 Vbeta primers and 13 Jbeta primers. Assay used: immunoSEQ multiplex PCR; TCRdb lists only in-frame clones, some missing. There are about 130,000 clones in the sample; roughly 80% occur only once, and 3% to 4% lies in the top ten. The sequence derives from a young man in good health and CMV-seropositive. Sequencing input: PBMCs.

The CDR3 nucleotides are TGCGCCAGCAGCCAAGAGGCCAGGGCCTACGAGCAGTACTTC. It encodes CASSQEARAYEQYF. The chain joins TRBV4-3 to TRBJ2-7; perhaps TRBD1 as D (5 bases). V was shortened by 0 bases and J by 2 bases, with 8 bases between the two germline ends. The CDR3 length is 14 residues. Germline loops: CDR1 LGHNA, CDR2 YSLEER.